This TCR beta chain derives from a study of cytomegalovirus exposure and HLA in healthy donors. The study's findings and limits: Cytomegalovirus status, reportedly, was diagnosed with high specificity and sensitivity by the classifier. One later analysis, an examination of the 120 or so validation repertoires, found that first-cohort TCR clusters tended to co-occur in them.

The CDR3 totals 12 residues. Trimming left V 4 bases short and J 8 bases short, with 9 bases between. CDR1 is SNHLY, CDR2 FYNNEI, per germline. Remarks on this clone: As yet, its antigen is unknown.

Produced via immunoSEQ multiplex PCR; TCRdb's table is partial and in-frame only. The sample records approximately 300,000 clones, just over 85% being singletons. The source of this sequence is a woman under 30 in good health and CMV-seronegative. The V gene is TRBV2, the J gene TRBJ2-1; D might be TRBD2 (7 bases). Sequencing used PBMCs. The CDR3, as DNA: TGTGCCAGCAGTGCGGGGGGCCATGAGCAGTTCTTC. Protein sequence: CASSAGGHEQFF.